The clone carrying this T cell receptor (beta chain) appeared many times. The antigen remains unidentified. The read terminates 3 residues ahead of where the CDR3 ends, so the germline J gene completes it. These data are taken from a study of T cell clonality in common variable immunodeficiency. Broader study findings: Fewer deletions and N-nucleotide insertions were reportedly seen in common variable immunodeficiency TCR beta sequences.

In germline, CDR1 is SEHNR, CDR2 FQNEAQ (reference sequence). Trimming left V 4 bases short and J 2 bases short, with 8 bases between. CDR3 length equals 13 residues. Profiling relied on immunoSEQ multiplex PCR, and the TCRdb table lists in-frame clones only, not all of them. There are about 39,000 clones in the sample, none observed a single time. This TCR was sampled from a person between 18 and 75 years old in good health. J is TRBJ2-5 and V is TRBV7-9; D is possibly TRBD2 (6 bases). The sequenced sample was peripheral blood mononuclear cells. This chain's CDR3 is CASSSGGQETQYF. CDR3 bases read: TGTGCCAGCAGCTCCGGGGGTCAAGAGACC.